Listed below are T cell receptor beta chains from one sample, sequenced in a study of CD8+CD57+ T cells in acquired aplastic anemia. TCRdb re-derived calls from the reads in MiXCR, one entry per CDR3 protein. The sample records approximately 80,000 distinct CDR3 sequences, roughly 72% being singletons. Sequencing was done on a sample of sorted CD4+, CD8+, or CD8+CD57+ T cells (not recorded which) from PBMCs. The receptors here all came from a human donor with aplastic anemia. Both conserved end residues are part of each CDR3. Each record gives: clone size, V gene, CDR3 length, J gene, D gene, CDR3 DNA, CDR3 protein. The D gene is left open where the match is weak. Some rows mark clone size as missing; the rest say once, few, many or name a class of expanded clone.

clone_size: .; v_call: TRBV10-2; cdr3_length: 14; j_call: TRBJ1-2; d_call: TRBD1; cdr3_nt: TGCGCCAGCAGTGAGTCCCAGGGGGCGCGGGGCTACACCTTC; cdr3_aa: CASSESQGARGYTF
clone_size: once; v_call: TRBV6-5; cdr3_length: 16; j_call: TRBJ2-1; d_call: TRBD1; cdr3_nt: TGTGCCAGCAGCCCCAGGGACAGGGGGGCCTGGAATGAGCAGTTCTTC; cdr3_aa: CASSPRDRGAWNEQFF
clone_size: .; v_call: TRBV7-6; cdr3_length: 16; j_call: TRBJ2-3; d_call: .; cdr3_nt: TGTGCCAGCAGCTTAAATAGCGTTGGGGGCACAGATACGCAGTATTTT; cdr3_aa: CASSLNSVGGTDTQYF
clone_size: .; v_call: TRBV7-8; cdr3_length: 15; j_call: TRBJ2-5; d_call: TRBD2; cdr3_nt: TGTGCCAGCAGTATTAACGGGGGGATTCAAGAGACCCAGTACTTC; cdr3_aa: CASSINGGIQETQYF
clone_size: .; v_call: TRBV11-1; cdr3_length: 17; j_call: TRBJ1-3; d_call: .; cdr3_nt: TGTGCCAGCAGCACTAGAGAGGGGCCAATCTCTGGAAACACCATATATTTT; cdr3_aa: CASSTREGPISGNTIYF
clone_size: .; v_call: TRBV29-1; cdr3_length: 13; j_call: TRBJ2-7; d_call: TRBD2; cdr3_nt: TGTACCAGTGGACTAGCGGGGTTCTACGAGCAGTACTTC; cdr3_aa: CTSGLAGFYEQYF
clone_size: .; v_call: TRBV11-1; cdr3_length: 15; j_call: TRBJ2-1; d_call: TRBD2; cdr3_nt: TGTGCCAGCAGCTCGACTAGCGGGGGATCCAATGAGCAGTTCTTC; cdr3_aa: CASSSTSGGSNEQFF
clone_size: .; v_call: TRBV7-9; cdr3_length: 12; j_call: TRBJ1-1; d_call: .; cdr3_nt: TGTGCCAGCACGGCTCTGAACACTGAAGCTTTCTTT; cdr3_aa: CASTALNTEAFF
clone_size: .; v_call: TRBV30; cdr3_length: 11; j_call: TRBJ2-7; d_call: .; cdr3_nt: TGTGCCTGGGCCAAAACCTACGAGCAGTACTTC; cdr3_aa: CAWAKTYEQYF
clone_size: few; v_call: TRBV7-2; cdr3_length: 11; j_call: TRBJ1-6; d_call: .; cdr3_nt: TGTGCCAGCAGCTTAGACAGTCTCCTCCACTTT; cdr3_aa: CASSLDSLLHF
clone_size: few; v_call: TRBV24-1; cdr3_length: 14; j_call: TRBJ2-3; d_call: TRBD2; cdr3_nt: TGTGCCACCAGTGAGCGGGGGGGCACAGATACGCAGTATTTT; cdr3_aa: CATSERGGTDTQYF
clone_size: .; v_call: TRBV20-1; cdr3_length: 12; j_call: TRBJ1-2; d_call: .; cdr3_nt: TGCAGTGCTCAGACAGCTAACTATGGCTACACCTTC; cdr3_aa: CSAQTANYGYTF
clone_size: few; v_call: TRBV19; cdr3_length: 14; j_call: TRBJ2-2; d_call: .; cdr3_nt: TGTGCCAGTAGCCGGGACGCAAACACCGGGGAGCTGTTTTTT; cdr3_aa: CASSRDANTGELFF
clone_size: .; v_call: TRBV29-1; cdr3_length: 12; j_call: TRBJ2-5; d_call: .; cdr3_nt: TGCAGCGTTGAACAGAGACAAGAGACCCAGTACTTC; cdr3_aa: CSVEQRQETQYF
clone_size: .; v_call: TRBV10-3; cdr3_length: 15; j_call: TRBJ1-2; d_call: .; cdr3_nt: TGTGCCATCAGTGAGCTGTCGGGACAATCATCCGGCTACACCTTC; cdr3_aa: CAISELSGQSSGYTF
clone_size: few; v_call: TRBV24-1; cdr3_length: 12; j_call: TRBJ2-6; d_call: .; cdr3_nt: TGTGCCACCAGTGATTTTGGAGGGGTCCTGACTTTC; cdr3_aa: CATSDFGGVLTF
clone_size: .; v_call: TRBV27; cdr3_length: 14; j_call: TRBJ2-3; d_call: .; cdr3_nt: TGTGCCAGCAGTTTACGAGCGGAAGGGCGTACGCAGTATTTT; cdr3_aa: CASSLRAEGRTQYF
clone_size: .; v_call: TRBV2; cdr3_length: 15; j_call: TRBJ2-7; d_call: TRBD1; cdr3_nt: TGTGCCAGCAGTGAGACCGGACAGGGCCCCTACGAGCAGTACTTC; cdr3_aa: CASSETGQGPYEQYF
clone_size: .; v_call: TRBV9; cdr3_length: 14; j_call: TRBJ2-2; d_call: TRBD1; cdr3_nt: TGTGCCAGCAGCGAGACGACAGGGGTTGGGGAGCTGTTTTTT; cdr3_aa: CASSETTGVGELFF
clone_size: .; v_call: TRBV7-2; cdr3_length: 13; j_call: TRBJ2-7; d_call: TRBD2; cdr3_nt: TGTGCCAGCAGCACCGGACTAGCTAGAGAGCAGTACTTC; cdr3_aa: CASSTGLAREQYF
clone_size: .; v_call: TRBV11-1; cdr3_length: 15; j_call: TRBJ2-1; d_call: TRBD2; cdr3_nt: TGTGCCAGCAGCGCTAGACTAGCGGGGGGCGATGAGCAGTTCTTC; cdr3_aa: CASSARLAGGDEQFF
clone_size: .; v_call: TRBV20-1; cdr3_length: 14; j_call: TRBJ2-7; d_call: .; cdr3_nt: TGCAGTGCTGCCGGGACTGGTAACTCCTACGAGCAGTACTTC; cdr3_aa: CSAAGTGNSYEQYF
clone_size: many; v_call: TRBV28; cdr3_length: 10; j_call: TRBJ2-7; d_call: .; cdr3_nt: TGTGCCAGCCGCAGGTACGAGCAGTACTTC; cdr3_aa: CASRRYEQYF
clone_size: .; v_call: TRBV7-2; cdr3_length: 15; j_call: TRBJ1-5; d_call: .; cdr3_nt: TGTGCCAGCAGCCAGCGGGGACGAGGCAATCAGCCCCAGCATTTT; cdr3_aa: CASSQRGRGNQPQHF
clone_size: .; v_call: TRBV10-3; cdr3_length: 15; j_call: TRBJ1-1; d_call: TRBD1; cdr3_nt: TGTGCCATCAGTGAGTCGGACAGGGTGGCCACTGAAGCTTTCTTT; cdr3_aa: CAISESDRVATEAFF
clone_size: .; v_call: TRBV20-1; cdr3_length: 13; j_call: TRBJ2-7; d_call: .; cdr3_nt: TGCAGTGCTGGAGAGGGGGATTTCAACGAGCAGTACTTC; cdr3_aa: CSAGEGDFNEQYF
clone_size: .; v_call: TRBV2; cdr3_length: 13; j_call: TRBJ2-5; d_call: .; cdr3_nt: TGTGCCAGCTGGGGCCGGGAAACGGGGACCCAGTACTTC; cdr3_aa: CASWGRETGTQYF
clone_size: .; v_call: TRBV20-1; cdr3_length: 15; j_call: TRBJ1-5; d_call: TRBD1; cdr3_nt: TGCAGTGCTAGAGATCGAGGGACAGTAAATCAGCCCCAGCATTTT; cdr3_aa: CSARDRGTVNQPQHF
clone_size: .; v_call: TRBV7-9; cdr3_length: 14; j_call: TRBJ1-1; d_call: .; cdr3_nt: TGTGCCAGCAGCTCGACAATTTTGAACACTGAAGCTTTCTTT; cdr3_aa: CASSSTILNTEAFF
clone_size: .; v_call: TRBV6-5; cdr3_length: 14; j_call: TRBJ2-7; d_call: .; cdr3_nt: TGTGCCAGCAGTTACTCGATGGGGGACTACGAGCAGTACTTC; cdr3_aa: CASSYSMGDYEQYF
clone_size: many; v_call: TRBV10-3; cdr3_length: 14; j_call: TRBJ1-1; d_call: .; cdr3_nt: TGTGCCATCAGTGAGGCAGGGGCTGACACTGAAGCTTTCTTT; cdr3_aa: CAISEAGADTEAFF
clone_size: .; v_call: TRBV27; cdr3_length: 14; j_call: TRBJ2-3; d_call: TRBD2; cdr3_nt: TGTGCCAGCAGTTTACGAGCGGGAGGGCGTACGCAGTATTTT; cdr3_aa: CASSLRAGGRTQYF
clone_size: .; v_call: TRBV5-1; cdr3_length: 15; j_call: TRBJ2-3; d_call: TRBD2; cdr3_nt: TGCGCCAGCAGCCAGACTAGCGGGGTGACAGATACGCAGTATTTT; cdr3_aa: CASSQTSGVTDTQYF
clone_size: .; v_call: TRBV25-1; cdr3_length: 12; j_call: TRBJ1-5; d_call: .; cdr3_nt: TGTGCCAGCAGTGAACCGTCCGATACGCAGCATTTT; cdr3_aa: CASSEPSDTQHF
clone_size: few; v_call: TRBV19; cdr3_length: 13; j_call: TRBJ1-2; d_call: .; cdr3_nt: TGTGCCAGTAGTATCCCCACGGTCTATGGCTACACCTTC; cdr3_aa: CASSIPTVYGYTF
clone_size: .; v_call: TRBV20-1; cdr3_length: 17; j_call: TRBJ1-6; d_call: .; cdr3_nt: TGCAGTGCTAGAGAAACTTTTGGGACCCGGGCGGATTCACCCCTCCACTTT; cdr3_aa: CSARETFGTRADSPLHF
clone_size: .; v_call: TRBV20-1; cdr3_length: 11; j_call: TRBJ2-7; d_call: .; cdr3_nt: TGCAGTGCTAGAATCCGGTACGAGCAGTACTTC; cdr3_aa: CSARIRYEQYF
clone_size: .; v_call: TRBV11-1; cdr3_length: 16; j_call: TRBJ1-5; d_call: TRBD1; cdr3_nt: TGTGCCAGCAGCTCGACGACAGGGGACGGCAATCAGCCCCAGCATTTT; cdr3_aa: CASSSTTGDGNQPQHF
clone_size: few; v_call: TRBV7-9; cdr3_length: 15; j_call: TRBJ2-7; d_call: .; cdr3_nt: TGTGCCAGCAGCTTAGCGGTTAGCGAGAACTACGAGCAGTACTTC; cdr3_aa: CASSLAVSENYEQYF
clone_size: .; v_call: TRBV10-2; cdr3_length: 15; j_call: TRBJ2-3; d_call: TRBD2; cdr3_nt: TGCGCCAGCAGTGATCTAGCGGGGTCCGCAGATACGCAGTATTTT; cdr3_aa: CASSDLAGSADTQYF
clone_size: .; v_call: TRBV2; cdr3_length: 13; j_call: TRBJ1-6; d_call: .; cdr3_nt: TGTGCCAGCAGTGCGCTTCCGAATTCACCCCTCCACTTT; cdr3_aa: CASSALPNSPLHF